This T cell receptor beta chain originates from a study of lymphopenia after photon versus proton radiotherapy. The CDR3 length is 14 residues. With 8 bases removed from V and 2 bases from J, the gap between germline ends came to 15 bases. From germline, CDR1 is MDHEN and CDR2 SYDVKM. Some clones are missing from TCRdb's copy, which holds only in-frame ones; the method was immunoSEQ multiplex PCR. The sample contains fewer than 35,000 clones, 90% of which appear only once. The receptor's source is a woman between 45 and 60 years old with pancreatic cancer. V gene TRBV28 combines with J gene TRBJ1-2, with D perhaps matching TRBD1 (6 bases). The sample here was peripheral blood, taken from a patient treated with photon-based radiotherapy. The CDR3: CASRPGTLNYGYTF. The CDR3 region has the DNA TGTGCCAGCCGCCCCGGGACACTGAACTATGGCTACACCTTC.